This TCR beta chain originates from a study of OX40 agonist ivuxolimab in advanced cancers. General study results and limits: Antigen targets of the expanded peripheral T cells went undetermined.

With 1 base clipped from V and 5 bases from J, the junction kept 8 bases outside the gene matches. Germline assignment: CDR1 SGHRS and CDR2 YFSETQ. This CDR3 has 16 residues. The method was immunoSEQ multiplex PCR; TCRdb's version includes in-frame clones alone and lacks a portion of them. The data show 90,000 to 100,000 clones, roughly 84% seen once. To note about this clone: As yet, its antigen is unknown. Other DNA sequences in this specimen translate into the identical CDR3.

This specimen was CD4+ or CD8+ T cells sorted from blood, taken in a trial of the OX40 agonist ivuxolimab. The sequence came from an adult with an advanced solid tumor such as melanoma, head and neck, liver or kidney cancer. V and J are TRBV5-1 and TRBJ2-7; 11 bases are a match to TRBD2. CDR3 protein: CASSLKTSGTRNEQYF. CDR3 nucleotides: TGCGCCAGCAGCTTGAAGACTAGCGGGACACGGAACGAGCAGTACTTC.